This TCR beta chain was captured by sequencing in a study of Graves' ophthalmopathy and Graves' hyperthyroidism (dated 2018 in TCRdb). General notes on the study: Stable hyperthyroidism was defined as no progression to ophthalmopathy within 18 months of follow-up. The study used TCR beta repertoire signatures to distinguish Graves' ophthalmopathy from Graves' hyperthyroidism and to predict progression to ophthalmopathy. In total, 135 blood samples were TCR-sequenced: 40 to 45 ophthalmopathy, some 72 hyperthyroidism and some 17 hyperthyroidism-to-ophthalmopathy patients. A discovery set of 100 patients (under 45 ophthalmopathy, fewer than 60 stable hyperthyroidism) was enrolled to explore V-J signatures distinguishing ophthalmopathy from hyperthyroidism. An independent validation cohort comprised fewer than 20 hyperthyroidism patients and about 16 patients who later progressed from hyperthyroidism to ophthalmopathy. In roughly six hyperthyroidism patients, the T-cell repertoires found in thyroid tissue were compared with those found in blood. Following sample collection, hyperthyroidism patients were given methimazole at a starting dose of 30 mg daily, and ophthalmopathy patients were given high-dose intravenous methylprednisolone. On the study overall, not on this receptor specifically: The 13-signature model separated ophthalmopathy from stable hyperthyroidism with approximately 90% sensitivity and 81.08% specificity in cross-validation, and 80%/75% in the test set. No statistical method was used to set the sample size in advance, and the investigators knew which group each participant was assigned to. In validation, the model predicted ophthalmopathy progression with 70.59% sensitivity and 72% to 80% specificity; some 13 predicted patients were CT-confirmed with GO in a median of 6.5 months. Most expanded thyroid clonotypes with frequency above 0.001 were also detected in blood, suggesting blood repertoires may reflect the thyroid immune response.

Patients with hyperthyroidism were aged 18 to 65 years, had been newly diagnosed, and had a disease duration of less than 2 months. Patients were excluded if they had other autoimmune diseases, uncontrolled infections, pregnancy or lactation. Clinical symptoms, serum thyroxine, TRAb, thyroid ultrasound and orbital computed tomography were used for diagnosis. Total RNA was extracted using Trizol reagent, and RNA quality was checked on an Agilent 2100 Bioanalyzer. For CDR1 and CDR2, the germline V gene (reference sequence) lists MNHEY and SMNVEV. The CDR3, from cysteine to phenylalanine, totals 14 residues. This entry keeps only the CDR3 DNA: 42 bases, framed from base 1. The V end loses 2 bases and the J end loses 2 bases, and a stretch of 10 bases separates them. On this clonotype: No antigen is known for it. It has no much larger one-base neighbor in the sample; base qualities were not kept.

For repertoire sequencing, TCR beta CDR3 regions were amplified from RNA transcripts. The first round was an RT-PCR using HTBI primers with the Qiagen OneStep RT-PCR kit, and this first round was followed by a second-round multiplex PCR, then size selection and purification. Libraries were sequenced on an Illumina HiSeq2000 using paired-end 100 bp reads. Under the source paper's analysis protocol: SOAPnuke was used to process the reads, throwing out any read that had adapters, had uncalled bases, had a mean Phred below 15, or lacked an exact constant-primer or identifier match. COPE v1.2.5 was used to merge high-quality paired reads. Each unique nucleotide sequence was defined as a clonotype, and clonotypes were aligned to IMGT TRB V, D and J references with MiTCR v1.1. The analysis was limited to V-J combinations with a frequency above 0.0001, which together covered 99% to 99.2% of the repertoires. A TCR clonal expansion and chaos score per V-J combination was defined as the ratio of F50 clonal expansion to chaos observed in the TCRdist matrix. Features were reduced by Welch's t-statistics and random forest to around 14 V-J combinations, which fed a naive Bayes classifier. The similarity between thyroid and blood repertoires was quantified using the Morisita-Horn index. TCRdb took the public reads, trimmed them with fastp at Q25, ran MiXCR for clone calling and kept in-frame beta chains. Every entry covers one CDR3 protein and lists the most common genes and DNA from its rows. What appears here as the V and J calls and clone size reflects TCRdb's work, not the paper's. The sample contains about 550,000 distinct CDR3 sequences, about two fifths of them found a single time. The ten largest clonotypes hold about 4% of the sample.

Sequencing input: peripheral blood or thyroid tissue (not recorded which). The origin of this receptor is an adult man with Graves' hyperthyroidism. The rearranged segments are TRBV27 and TRBJ2-7; no D gene call is confident. The DNA sequence reads TGTGCCAGCAGTTTACAGGCTACGGCCTACGAGCAGTACTTC. Its protein reads: CASSLQATAYEQYF.